One and the same sample provided the 9 T cell receptor beta chains below, sequenced in a study of PD-1 blockade in mismatch repair-deficient tumors. Method: immunoSEQ multiplex PCR; TCRdb's copy keeps in-frame clones and lacks some. The sample lists roughly 130,000 clones, approximately 91% occurring once. This material consisted of peripheral blood, taken approximately 72 weeks after starting pembrolizumab. The source is an adult with mismatch repair-deficient cancer.

The gene calls are TRBV6-1 and TRBJ1-5; TRBD1 agrees at 10 bases. Germline V gene sequence: CDR1 MNHNS, CDR2 SASEGT. The CDR3 covers 16 residues. V gave up 4 bases and J gave up 5 bases; unmatched junction bases: 8. In DNA form, the CDR3 reads TGTGCCAGCAGTGCGCGACAGGGGGCGTTGTATCAGCCCCAGCATTTT. Translation gives CASSARQGALYQPQHF.

The J gene is TRBJ2-7, the V gene TRBV2; the D gene could be TRBD1 or TRBD2 (5 bases each). The CDR3 runs to 14 residues. The V end lost 6 bases, the J end lost 0 bases, and 12 bases lay between the germline ends. Looked up from germline, CDR1 is SNHLY and CDR2 is FYNNEI. CDR3 in amino acids: CASRGPSSSYEQYF. CDR3 coding DNA: TGTGCCAGCAGGGGGCCTAGCAGCTCCTACGAGCAGTACTTC. Together with reference TRBV2 and TRBJ2-7, the CDR3 gives the full variable domain: EPEVTQTPSHQVTQMGQEVILRCVPISNHLYFYWYRQILGQKVEFLVSFYNNEISEKSEIFDDQFSVERPDGSNFTLKIRSTKLEDSAMYFCASRGPSSSYEQYFGPGTRLTVT.

This clone came up once. The chain has TRBV27 and TRBJ2-7, with D perhaps being TRBD1 or TRBD2 (5 bases each). Per the germline V gene, CDR1 is MNHEY and CDR2 is SMNVEV (reference sequence). This CDR3 is built from 15 residues. The ends were cut back, 0 bases at V and 3 bases at J, with 12 bases in the middle. The chain's CDR3 is CASSLSTGQFYEQYF. CDR3 DNA sequence: TGTGCCAGCAGTTTATCGACGGGGCAATTCTACGAGCAGTACTTC.

This clone was counted between two and nine times. This rearrangement joins TRBV28 to TRBJ2-1; D is unresolved. Per germline, CDR1 MDHEN and CDR2 SYDVKM. This CDR3 has 11 residues. V was shortened by 3 bases and J by 7 bases, with 4 bases between the two germline ends. As DNA, the CDR3 is TGTGCCAGCAGTTTGGGGAATGAGCAGTTCTTC. It codes for CASSLGNEQFF.

The chain uses TRBV6-5 and TRBJ1-2; D remains unclear. Per the germline V gene, CDR1 is MNHEY and CDR2 is SVGAGI. The CDR3 loop spans 13 amino acids. Trimming stripped 7 bases from V and 4 bases from J, with 13 bases between. CDR3 sequence (DNA): TGTGCCAGCATGCGTGGACGGTTCTATGGCTACACCTTC. This encodes CASMRGRFYGYTF.

V and J are TRBV11-2 and TRBJ2-3, with 8 bases that match TRBD2. This CDR3 is built from 18 residues. CDR1 and CDR2 from the germline V gene are SGHAT and FQNNGV. J gave up 1 base and V 5 bases, and 14 bases lay outside the gene matches. The CDR3 region is CASSPRVLAGGGTDTQYF. CDR3 coding DNA: TGTGCCAGCAGCCCTCGGGTTCTGGCGGGAGGAGGCACAGATACGCAGTATTTT.

V and J are TRBV19 and TRBJ1-5, with D possibly TRBD1 on 6 matching bases. The germline V gene has CDR1 LNHDA and CDR2 SQIVND (reference sequence). Trimming took off 3 bases at V and 6 bases at J, with 9 bases between the two ends. This CDR3 has 13 amino acids. The CDR3 spells CASSITGSQPQHF. The CDR3 DNA follows: TGTGCCAGTAGTATCACAGGGTCTCAGCCCCAGCATTTT.

The genes are TRBV29-1 and TRBJ2-1; 11 nucleotides match TRBD2. V trimming: 1 base; J trimming: 7 bases; junction bases outside the gene matches: 3. CDR3 size: 14 residues. The V gene's germline CDR1 is SQVTM and CDR2 ANQGSEA. The CDR3 nucleotides read TGCAGCGTTGAAGGACTAGCGGGGACTAATGAGCAGTTCTTC. This gives the protein CSVEGLAGTNEQFF.

This rearrangement joins TRBV19 to TRBJ2-1, with 14 positions matching TRBD2. This CDR3 spans 15 amino acids. V lost 6 bases to trimming and J lost 6 bases; unmatched junction nucleotides: 4. Germline V CDR1 and CDR2: LNHDA, SQIVND (reference sequence). The CDR3 here is CASRTTSGRANEQFF. CDR3 nucleotides: TGTGCCAGTAGAACGACTAGCGGGAGGGCCAATGAGCAGTTCTTC.